This T cell receptor (beta chain) was identified during a study of chemoradiotherapy in HPV16-positive cancers. For the study at large: Candidate HPV-specific T-cell clones and common TCR motifs came from functional assays in two HPV16-positive patients. Study-wide points: During treatment, candidate HPV-specific clones and E7-related motifs expanded in tumor. For HPV16-positive patients, expanding HPV-responsive T cells associated with longer recurrence-free survival.

Over chemoradiotherapy, repertoires were sampled more than once. The CDR3 is 14 residues long. CDR1 KGHSH and CDR2 LQKENI come from the germline V gene. V dropped 0 bases and J dropped 2 bases, with 6 bases sitting between them. Method: immunoSEQ multiplex PCR; TCRdb's copy keeps in-frame clones and lacks some. The table has around 15,000 clones, roughly 71% seen once. As regards this clone: Antigen unknown.

This sample was taken from a patient who underwent chemoradiotherapy. V usage is TRBV18 and J usage is TRBJ2-3; no clear D. The receptor's source is a human donor with HPV-associated anogenital cancer. This CDR3 is CASSPPTNTDTQYF. In nucleotides, the CDR3 is TGTGCCAGCTCACCACCGACAAACACAGATACGCAGTATTTT. The full variable domain, rest sourced from reference TRBV18 and TRBJ2-3, is NAGVMQNPRHLVRRRGQEARLRCSPMKGHSHVYWYRQLPEEGLKFMVYLQKENIIDESGMPKERFSAEFPKEGPSILRIQQVVRGDSAAYFCASSPPTNTDTQYFGPGTRLTVL.